What follows are 23 T cell receptor beta chains derived from one specimen sequenced in a study of T-cell reconstitution after alpha-beta-depleted transplantation in children. Molecular barcoding with unique molecular identifiers was used for the TCRbeta library. Each CDR3 protein is one row after TCRdb ran MiXCR on the PCR reads. The table records 550,000 to 600,000 distinct CDR3 sequences, roughly 23% of them present only once. Sequenced here: PBMCs, mostly from graft donor cells, sampled 360 days after TCRalphabeta/CD19-depleted stem cell transplant. The receptors were sampled from a boy under two years old who had a stem cell transplant for acute myeloid leukemia, so the T cells may come from the graft donor.

The chain is built from TRBV12-3 or TRBV12-4 and TRBJ1-5; TRBD1 matches at 8 bases. V shed 8 bases, J shed 4 bases, and the junction held 4 bases outside the gene matches. The CDR3 is made up of 13 amino acids. In DNA form, the CDR3 reads TGTGCCAGCCGGGGACAGGAGAATCAGCCCCAGCATTTT. It yields the protein CASRGQENQPQHF.

This clonotype was seen more than once but under ten times. The chain carries TRBV20-1 and TRBJ2-2; weak D call: TRBD1 (6 bases). The germline V gene encodes CDR1 DFQATT and CDR2 SNEGSKA (reference sequence). Trimming stripped 3 bases from V and 1 base from J, with 21 bases between. CDR3 size: 18 residues. CDR3 loop: CSASTRLSGHQNTGELFF. CDR3 DNA: TGCAGTGCTAGCACCCGGCTCTCGGGACACCAGAACACCGGGGAGCTGTTTTTT.

This clonotype was recorded once. The chain has TRBV13 and TRBJ2-4, with D perhaps assigned TRBD1 or TRBD2 (5 bases each). The V end was cut by 2 bases, the J end by 4 bases, with 12 bases between. Germline V CDR1 and CDR2: PRHDT, FYEKMQ (reference sequence). CDR3 size: 15 residues. The CDR3 sequence is CASSLRGVSKNIQYF. The CDR3 DNA sequence: TGTGCCAGCAGCTTAAGAGGGGTGTCGAAAAACATTCAGTACTTC.

This clonotype has a count of ten or more. The chain links TRBV20-1 to TRBJ2-7; TRBD2 matches 8 bases. The CDR3 consists of 14 residues. Trimming removed 6 bases from V and 0 bases from J; junction bases left unmatched: 7. The germline V gene has CDR1 DFQATT and CDR2 SNEGSKA (reference sequence). In nucleotides, the CDR3 is TGCAGTGCCGTTCTAGCGGGTAGCTCCTACGAGCAGTACGTC. The encoded protein is CSAVLAGSSYEQYV.

The chain carries TRBV12-3 or TRBV12-4 and TRBJ2-3; TRBD1 agrees at 7 bases. The CDR3 totals 15 residues. With 6 bases clipped from V and 3 bases from J, the junction kept 9 bases outside the gene matches. CDR3 protein: CASRRQGDFTDTQYF. The CDR3 DNA follows: TGTGCCAGCAGAAGACAGGGCGATTTTACAGATACGCAGTATTTT.

This clonotype was detected once. The chain couples TRBV14 to TRBJ1-3; D is undetermined. Germline values: CDR1 SGHDN, CDR2 FVKESK. This CDR3 comprises 14 residues. V lost 0 bases, J lost 4 bases, and 7 bases lay in between. The CDR3 DNA reads as TGTGCCAGCAGCCAAGACTCGAACGGAAACACCATATATTTT. This encodes CASSQDSNGNTIYF. Variable domain in full (rest from reference TRBV14 and TRBJ1-3): EAGVTQFPSHSVIEKGQTVTLRCDPISGHDNLYWYRRVMGKEIKFLLHFVKESKQDESGMPNNRFLAERTGGTYSTLKVQPAELEDSGVYFCASSQDSNGNTIYFGEGSWLTVV.

This clonotype showed up many times. The chain is built from TRBV29-1 and TRBJ1-1, with D perhaps TRBD1 (5 bases). The V gene's germline CDR1 is SQVTM and CDR2 ANQGSEA. This CDR3 spans 12 amino acids. V lost 2 bases, J lost 1 base, and 5 bases lay in between. The CDR3 region has the DNA TGCAGCGTTGAAAGGGGGAACACTGAAGCTTTCTTT. Its protein product is CSVERGNTEAFF.

Details on this clonotype: A clone one base away is much larger, so this may be a read error. No conserved phenylalanine or tryptophan is present at the end of the CDR3, so a read error is the likely explanation. This chain links TRBV10-3 with TRBJ2-5; D is ambiguous. Germline CDR1 is ENHRY and CDR2 is SYGVKD. This CDR3 region has 14 residues. V shed 0 bases and J shed 5 bases, with 10 bases lying between them. CDR3 DNA: TGTGCCATCAGTGAGTCCGCGTTGCGGGAGACCCAGTACTCC. Its translation: CAISESALRETQYS.

In this sample, this clonotype turned up many times. The rearrangement uses TRBV2 and TRBJ1-1; 8 bases map to TRBD1. CDR1 SNHLY and CDR2 FYNNEI come from the germline V gene. The CDR3 length is 13 residues. The V and J ends lost 4 bases and 8 bases, in that order; junction bases with no gene match: 6. CDR3 sequence reads: CASSGDRGWEAFF. The CDR3 DNA sequence: TGTGCCAGCAGTGGAGACAGGGGTTGGGAAGCTTTCTTT.

The chain couples TRBV5-1 to TRBJ1-5; 8 nucleotides agree with TRBD1. This CDR3 has 17 residues. The germline V gene encodes CDR1 SGHRS and CDR2 YFSETQ. Trimming cost V 3 bases and J 4 bases; bases outside gene matches: 12. CDR3 in DNA: TGCGCCAGCAGCTATGGACAGGGAACCCTTCCGAATCAGCCCCAGCATTTT. It yields the protein CASSYGQGTLPNQPQHF.

In DNA, the CDR3 is TGTGCCAGCAGCCTGAAGCAGCAGTATGGCTACACCTTC. This gives the protein CASSLKQQYGYTF. The genes are TRBV12-3 or TRBV12-4 and TRBJ1-2; D gene ambiguous. This CDR3 has 13 amino acids. The germline V and J ends were trimmed by 6 bases and 5 bases, with 13 bases remaining between them.

The J gene is TRBJ2-7, the V gene TRBV20-1; 9 bases match TRBD2. Looked up from germline, CDR1 is DFQATT and CDR2 is SNEGSKA (reference sequence). This CDR3 has 15 residues. J lost 2 bases, V lost 0 bases, and 5 bases had no gene match. As DNA, the CDR3 is TGCAGTGCTAGAGATCTCGGGACTAGCACCTACGAGCAGTACTTC. Its protein is CSARDLGTSTYEQYF.

This clonotype was detected a few times. This sequence joins TRBV7-2 and TRBJ2-7; D is unresolved. This CDR3 is built from 15 residues. Germline V gives CDR1 SGHTA, CDR2 FQGNSA. The germline V and J ends were trimmed by 5 bases and 2 bases, with 16 bases remaining between them. CDR3 residues: CASSPRRPPPYEQYF. The CDR3 coding sequence is TGTGCCAGCAGCCCCAGACGACCTCCGCCCTACGAGCAGTACTTC.

This clonotype was counted at least ten times. The V and J genes are TRBV4-3 and TRBJ1-2; D perhaps matches TRBD1 (5 bases). With 0 bases removed from V and 4 bases from J, the gap between germline ends came to 18 bases. CDR1 is LGHNA, CDR2 YSLEER, per germline. The CDR3 extends over 17 amino acids. The CDR3 nucleotides read TGCGCCAGCAGCCAAGATCCCGCAGGGTCTCACCCCTATGGCTACACCTTC. Residues: CASSQDPAGSHPYGYTF.

There are a few counts of this clonotype. V and J are TRBV10-2 and TRBJ2-5; TRBD2 matches at 9 bases. The CDR3 covers 14 residues. The ends lost 7 bases at V and 5 bases at J; junction bases unmatched: 8. Germline V gene lookup returns CDR1 WSHSY and CDR2 SAAADI. CDR3 amino acids: CASTVESGGETQYF. CDR3 DNA sequence: TGCGCCAGCACGGTGGAGAGCGGGGGGGAGACCCAGTACTTC.

This clonotype showed up many times. The V and J genes are TRBV6-6 and TRBJ2-5, with D tentatively TRBD1 or TRBD2 (6 bases each). Germline V gives CDR1 MNHNY, CDR2 SVGAGI (reference sequence). The CDR3 runs 13 residues. Trimming removed 10 bases from V and 5 bases from J, with 17 bases in between. DNA of the CDR3: TGTGCCACCAGAGGTGGAGGGGGGGAGACCCAGTACTTC. Translation gives CATRGGGGETQYF.

The V and J genes are TRBV4-1 and TRBJ2-5, with 14 bases aligning to TRBD2. The CDR3 loop spans 20 amino acids. Germline CDR1 MGHRA, CDR2 YSYEKL. The junction had 16 bases not matched to a gene; V was cut back by 4 bases and J by 3 bases. The CDR3 coding sequence is TGCGCCAGCAGCCTCCTGAGACTAGCGGGGGGGTCCGGCGTTGAAGAGACCCAGTACTTC. It codes for CASSLLRLAGGSGVEETQYF.

The chain combines TRBV20-1 with TRBJ1-2; 8 nucleotides line up with TRBD1. Germline V gene data show CDR1 as DFQATT and CDR2 as SNEGSKA (reference sequence). The CDR3 length is 13 residues. V was clipped by 6 bases and J by 2 bases; unmatched bases: 5. CDR3 sequence reads: CSAIRTGNYGYTF. The CDR3 region has the DNA TGCAGTGCCATCAGGACAGGGAACTATGGCTACACCTTC.

This chain links TRBV5-5 with TRBJ2-7; D assignment may be TRBD1 or TRBD2 (5 bases each). V was shortened by 3 bases and J by 0 bases, with 13 bases between the two germline ends. The CDR3 is made up of 15 amino acids. From germline, CDR1 is SGHKS and CDR2 YYEKEE (reference sequence). CDR3 DNA sequence: TGTGCCAGCAGCTCACCGGGACCCAGCTCCTACGAGCAGTACGTC. It yields the protein CASSSPGPSSYEQYV.

This clonotype has a handful of counts. The chain couples TRBV6-2 or TRBV6-3 to TRBJ1-5, with 8 positions matching TRBD1. The germline V gene encodes CDR1 MNHEY and CDR2 SVGEGT. The trim removed 7 bases at V and 6 bases at J, leaving 5 bases unmatched. The CDR3 has 13 residues. CDR3 amino acids: CASKTGERQPQHF. CDR3 DNA sequence: TGTGCCAGCAAGACAGGGGAGCGTCAGCCCCAGCATTTT.

This clonotype was found a few times. This rearrangement joins TRBV18 to TRBJ2-7; D is tentatively TRBD1 or TRBD2 (5 bases each). CDR3 size: 16 residues. Germline CDR1 reads KGHSH; CDR2 reads LQKENI. Between the trimmed V and J ends, which lost 3 bases and 4 bases, there was a span of 19 bases. The CDR3 nucleotides read TGTGCCAGCTCACCGGCCCCGGGACGTATTGGGTACGAGCAGTACGTC. Translated, it gives CASSPAPGRIGYEQYV.

The table lists this clonotype with a few counts. V usage is TRBV28 and J usage is TRBJ2-3; 9 bases align to TRBD2. Germline CDR1 is MDHEN and CDR2 is SYDVKM. The CDR3 sequence is 17 residues long. Trimming at V came to 6 bases and at J to 6 bases, leaving 16 bases not matched to a gene. In nucleotides, the CDR3 is TGTGCCAGCAGACTGCGGGTAGCGGGGGCCTTACTGGATACGCAGTATTTT. Encoded protein: CASRLRVAGALLDTQYF.

The chain joins TRBV6-1 to TRBJ2-7, with D unclear. The CDR3 contains 16 residues. CDR1 and CDR2 from the germline V gene are MNHNS and SASEGT. V gave up 6 bases and J gave up 4 bases, with 22 bases separating them. The CDR3 is CASRRRPRALGYEQYF. The CDR3 region has the DNA TGTGCCAGCAGAAGAAGACCTAGGGCCCTGGGATACGAGCAGTACTTC.